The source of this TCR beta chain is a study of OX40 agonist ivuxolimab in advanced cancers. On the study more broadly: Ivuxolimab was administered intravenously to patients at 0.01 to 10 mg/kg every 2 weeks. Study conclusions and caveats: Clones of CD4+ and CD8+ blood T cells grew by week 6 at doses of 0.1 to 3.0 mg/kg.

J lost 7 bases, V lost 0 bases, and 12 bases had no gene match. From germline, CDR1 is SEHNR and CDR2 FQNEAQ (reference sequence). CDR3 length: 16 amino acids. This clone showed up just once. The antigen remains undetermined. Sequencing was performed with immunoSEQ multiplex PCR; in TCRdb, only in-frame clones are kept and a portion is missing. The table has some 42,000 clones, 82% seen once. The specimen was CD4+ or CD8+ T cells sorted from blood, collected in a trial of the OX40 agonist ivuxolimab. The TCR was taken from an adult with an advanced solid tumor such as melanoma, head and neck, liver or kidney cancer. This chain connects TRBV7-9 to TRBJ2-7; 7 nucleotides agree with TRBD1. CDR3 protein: CASSLALTRGFGEQYF. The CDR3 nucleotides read TGTGCCAGCAGCTTAGCGCTTACCAGGGGGTTTGGAGAGCAGTACTTC.